This TCR beta chain derives from a study of T-cell memory formation after mild COVID-19. Points from the study as a whole: Clones that contracted from day 15 to 85 had balanced CD4/CD8; later expanders were CD4+ biased.

V lost 0 bases to trimming and J lost 7 bases; unmatched junction nucleotides: 12. This CDR3 has 17 residues. Germline V CDR1 and CDR2: MNHNY, SVGAGI (reference sequence). About this clonotype: The target antigen is unknown.

Each CDR3 protein gets one entry after TCRdb re-called the 5' RACE reads with MiXCR. Among some 210,000 distinct CDR3 sequences listed, about 16% were seen once. The sequence derives from an adult woman who had mild COVID-19 (a few samples of this study predate the infection). Cell type and time point are not known. V and J are TRBV6-6 and TRBJ2-1; 7 bases line up with TRBD2. Specimen: PBMCs or a T cell subset sorted from them (not recorded which). The CDR3 sequence: CASSYSLGEGLRNEQFF. The DNA for the CDR3 is TGTGCCAGCAGTTACTCGTTAGGGGAGGGCCTTAGGAATGAGCAGTTCTTC.